This T cell receptor beta chain derives from a study of human T cells and chemical hapten exposure. Study context: All patients underwent weekly scalp dosing with diphenylcyclopropenone for the full approximately 25-week study. Read at 6 days, the patch tests placed 0.01% DPC on the upper back. Study-level points and caveats: Expanded TCRs produced significantly more large CDR3 similarity clusters than controls did. PT1 expanded TCR counts correlated positively with patch test score.

CDR1 is MGHDK and CDR2 is SYGVNS in the germline V gene. The length of the CDR3 is 11 residues. V was shortened by 6 bases and J by 9 bases, with 9 bases between the two germline ends. As for this clonotype: Its antigen is not identified.

Regarding time point: patch test 1, 2 weeks after DPC sensitization. Treatment: therapeutic diphenylcyclopropenone sensitization with weekly scalp DPC. TCRdb processed the RACE reads anew with MiXCR; each CDR3 protein has one entry. The table lists some 180,000 distinct CDR3 sequences, 20% to 25% of them singletons. Material: whole blood, obtained in connection with sensitization to the hapten diphenylcyclopropenone (DPC). The chain recombines TRBV25-1 with TRBJ2-1; maybe TRBD2 (5 bases). The clonotype comes from a woman aged 45 to 65 with alopecia areata. Some clones in this sample may be carry-over from other donors' samples. The CDR3 bases are TGTGCCAGCAGACTAGGAGGTGAGCAGTTCTTC. Amino acids: CASRLGGEQFF.